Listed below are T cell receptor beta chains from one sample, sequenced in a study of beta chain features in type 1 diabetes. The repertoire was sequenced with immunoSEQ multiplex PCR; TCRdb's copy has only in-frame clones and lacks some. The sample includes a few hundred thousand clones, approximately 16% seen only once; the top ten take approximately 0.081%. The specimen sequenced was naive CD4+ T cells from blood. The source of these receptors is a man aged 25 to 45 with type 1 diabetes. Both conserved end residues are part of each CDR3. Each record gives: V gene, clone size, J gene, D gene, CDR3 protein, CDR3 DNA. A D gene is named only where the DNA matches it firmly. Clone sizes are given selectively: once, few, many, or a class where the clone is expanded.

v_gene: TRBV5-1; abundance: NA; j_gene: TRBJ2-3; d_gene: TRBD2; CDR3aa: CASSFGLARTDTQYF; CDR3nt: TGCGCCAGCAGCTTCGGACTAGCGCGCACAGATACGCAGTATTTT
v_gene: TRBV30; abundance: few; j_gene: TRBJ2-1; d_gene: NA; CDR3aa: CAWSTGTYNEQFF; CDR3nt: TGTGCCTGGAGTACAGGAACCTACAATGAGCAGTTCTTC
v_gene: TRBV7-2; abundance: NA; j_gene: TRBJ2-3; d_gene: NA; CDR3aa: CASSFLVAVGTDTQYF; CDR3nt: TGTGCCAGCAGCTTCCTCGTAGCTGTCGGCACAGATACGCAGTATTTT
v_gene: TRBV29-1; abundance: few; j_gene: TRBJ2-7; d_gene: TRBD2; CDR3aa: CSASGTSGVEYF; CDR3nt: TGCAGCGCCTCTGGAACTAGCGGGGTGGAGTACTTC
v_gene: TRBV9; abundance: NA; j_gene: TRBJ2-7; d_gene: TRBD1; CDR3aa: CASSGRQGVYEQYF; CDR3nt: TGTGCCAGCAGCGGAAGACAGGGAGTCTACGAGCAGTACTTC
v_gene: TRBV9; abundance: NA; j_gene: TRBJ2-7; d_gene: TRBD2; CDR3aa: CASSPRLAGGTYEQYF; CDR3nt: TGTGCCAGCAGTCCCCGACTAGCGGGAGGGACCTACGAGCAGTACTTC
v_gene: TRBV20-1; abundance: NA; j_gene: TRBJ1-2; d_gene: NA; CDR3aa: CSAPSYGYTF; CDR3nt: TGCAGTGCGCCCAGCTATGGCTACACCTTC
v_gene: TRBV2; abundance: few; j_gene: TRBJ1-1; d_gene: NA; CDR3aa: CASTGHGMNTEAFF; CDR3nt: TGTGCCAGCACAGGGCATGGAATGAACACTGAAGCTTTCTTT
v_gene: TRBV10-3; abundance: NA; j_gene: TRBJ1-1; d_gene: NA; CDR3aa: CAIRPGTMNTEAFF; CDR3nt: TGTGCCATCAGACCCGGGACCATGAACACTGAAGCTTTCTTT
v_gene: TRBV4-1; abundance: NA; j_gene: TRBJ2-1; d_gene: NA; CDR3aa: CASSQGKGGNEQFF; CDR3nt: TGCGCCAGCAGCCAGGGAAAGGGAGGCAATGAGCAGTTCTTC
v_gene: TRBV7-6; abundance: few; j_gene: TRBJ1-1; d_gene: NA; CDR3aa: CASRETENTEAFF; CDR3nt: TGTGCCAGCAGAGAAACAGAAAACACTGAAGCTTTCTTT
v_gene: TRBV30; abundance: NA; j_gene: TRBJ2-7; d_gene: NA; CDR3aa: CAWRDLGYEQYF; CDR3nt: TGTGCCTGGAGGGACCTCGGCTACGAGCAGTACTTC
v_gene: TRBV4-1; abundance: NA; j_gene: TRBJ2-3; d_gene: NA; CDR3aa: CASSQDPATDTQYF; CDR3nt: TGCGCCAGCAGCCAAGATCCCGCCACAGATACGCAGTATTTT
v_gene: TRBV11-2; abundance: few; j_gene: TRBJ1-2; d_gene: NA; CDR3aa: CASSTLRGYGYTF; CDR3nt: TGTGCCAGCAGCACCCTAAGGGGGTATGGCTACACCTTC
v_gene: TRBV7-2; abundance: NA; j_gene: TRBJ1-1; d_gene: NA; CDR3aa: CASSPEGGNTEAFF; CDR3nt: TGTGCCAGCAGCCCTGAGGGGGGGAACACTGAAGCTTTCTTT
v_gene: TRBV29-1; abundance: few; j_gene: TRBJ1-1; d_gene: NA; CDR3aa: CSAAWRNTEAFF; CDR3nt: TGCAGCGCCGCATGGAGGAACACTGAAGCTTTCTTT
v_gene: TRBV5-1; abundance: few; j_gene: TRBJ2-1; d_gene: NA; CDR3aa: CASSFNGDEQFF; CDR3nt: TGCGCCAGCAGCTTTAATGGCGATGAGCAGTTCTTC
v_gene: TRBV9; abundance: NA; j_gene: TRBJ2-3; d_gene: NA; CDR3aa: CASSLRGGTDTQYF; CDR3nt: TGTGCCAGCAGCCTCCGGGGAGGCACAGATACGCAGTATTTT
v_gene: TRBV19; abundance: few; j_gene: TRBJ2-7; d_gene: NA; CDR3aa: CASSLGTVAYEQYF; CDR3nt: TGTGCCAGTTCCCTTGGGACCGTCGCCTACGAGCAGTACTTC
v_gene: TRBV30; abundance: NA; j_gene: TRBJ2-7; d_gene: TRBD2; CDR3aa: CAWTLHGGSRSYEQYF; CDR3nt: TGTGCCTGGACCCTCCACGGGGGGTCAAGGTCCTACGAGCAGTACTTC
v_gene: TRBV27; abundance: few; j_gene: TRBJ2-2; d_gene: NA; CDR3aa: CASSQRGYGTGELFF; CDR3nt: TGTGCCAGCAGTCAGAGGGGTTACGGCACCGGGGAGCTGTTTTTT
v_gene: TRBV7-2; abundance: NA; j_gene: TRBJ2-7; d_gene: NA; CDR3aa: CASSWSSYEQYF; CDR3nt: TGTGCCAGCAGCTGGAGCTCCTACGAGCAGTACTTC
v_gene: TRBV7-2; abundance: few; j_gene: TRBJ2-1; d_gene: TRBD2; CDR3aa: CASSPTSGRVREQFF; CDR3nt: TGTGCCAGCAGCCCGACTAGCGGGAGGGTTCGTGAGCAGTTCTTC
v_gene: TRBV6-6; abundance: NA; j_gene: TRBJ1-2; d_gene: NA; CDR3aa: CASGPRSSGYTF; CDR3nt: TGTGCCAGCGGCCCTCGCTCCTCCGGCTACACCTTC
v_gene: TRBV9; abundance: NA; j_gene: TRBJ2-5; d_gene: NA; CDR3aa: CASTTGSRGETQYF; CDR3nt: TGTGCCAGCACTACAGGGTCCCGGGGAGAGACCCAGTACTTC
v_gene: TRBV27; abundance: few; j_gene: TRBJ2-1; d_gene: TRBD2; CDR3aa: CASSTEGGRRFF; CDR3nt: TGTGCCAGCAGTACCGAGGGAGGGCGGCGGTTCTTC
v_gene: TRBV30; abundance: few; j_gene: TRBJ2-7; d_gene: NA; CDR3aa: CAWGLDRHSYEQYF; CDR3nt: TGTGCCTGGGGACTGGACCGACACTCCTACGAGCAGTACTTC
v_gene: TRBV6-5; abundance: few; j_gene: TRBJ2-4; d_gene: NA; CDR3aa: CASSYKGGGGKNIQYF; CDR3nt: TGTGCCAGCAGTTACAAAGGTGGAGGTGGGAAAAACATTCAGTACTTC
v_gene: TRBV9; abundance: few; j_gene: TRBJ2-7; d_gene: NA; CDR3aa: CASSVDPMGGEQYF; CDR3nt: TGTGCCAGCAGCGTAGATCCTATGGGTGGCGAGCAGTACTTC
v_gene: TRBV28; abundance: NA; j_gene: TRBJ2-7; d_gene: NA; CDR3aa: CASSLGRYEQYF; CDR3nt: TGTGCCAGCAGTTTGGGAAGGTACGAGCAGTACTTC
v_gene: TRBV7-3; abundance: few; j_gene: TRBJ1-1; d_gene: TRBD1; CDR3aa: CASSPQGLDTEAFF; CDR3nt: TGTGCCAGCAGCCCACAGGGGTTGGACACTGAAGCTTTCTTT
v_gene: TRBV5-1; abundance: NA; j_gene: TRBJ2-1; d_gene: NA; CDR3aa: CASSDRTVGQFF; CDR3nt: TGCGCCAGCAGTGACCGGACAGTCGGGCAGTTCTTC
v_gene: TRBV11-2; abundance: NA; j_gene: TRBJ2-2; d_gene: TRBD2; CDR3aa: CASSPRGSGITGELFF; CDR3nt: TGTGCCAGCAGCCCCCGAGGTAGCGGGATCACCGGGGAGCTGTTTTTT
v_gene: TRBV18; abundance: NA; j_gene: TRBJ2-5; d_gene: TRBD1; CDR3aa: CASSRNWDSQETQYF; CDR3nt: TGTGCCAGCTCACGTAATTGGGACAGCCAAGAGACCCAGTACTTC
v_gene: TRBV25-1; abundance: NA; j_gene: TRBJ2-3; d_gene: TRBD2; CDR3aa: CASGPSGRGGTDTQYF; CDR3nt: TGTGCCAGCGGCCCGTCTGGGCGGGGGGGCACAGATACGCAGTATTTT
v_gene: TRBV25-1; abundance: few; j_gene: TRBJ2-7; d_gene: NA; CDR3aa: CASSGQIYEQYF; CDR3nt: TGTGCCAGCAGTGGTCAGATCTACGAGCAGTACTTC
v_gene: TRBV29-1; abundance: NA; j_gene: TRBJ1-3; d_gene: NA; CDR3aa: CSVVGSGGNTIYF; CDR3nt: TGCAGCGTTGTAGGGTCGGGTGGAAACACCATATATTTT
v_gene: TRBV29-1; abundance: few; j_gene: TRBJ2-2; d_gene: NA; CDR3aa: CSVASRGGGELFF; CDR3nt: TGCAGCGTCGCAAGTAGGGGTGGCGGGGAGCTGTTTTTT
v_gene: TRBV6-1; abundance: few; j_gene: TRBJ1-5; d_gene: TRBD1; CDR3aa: CASSGRQGEGNQPQHF; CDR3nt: TGTGCCAGCAGTGGCCGACAGGGTGAGGGCAATCAGCCCCAGCATTTT
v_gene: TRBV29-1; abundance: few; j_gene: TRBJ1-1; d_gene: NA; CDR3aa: CSPSRGAEAFF; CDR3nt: TGCAGCCCCTCCAGGGGCGCTGAAGCTTTCTTT
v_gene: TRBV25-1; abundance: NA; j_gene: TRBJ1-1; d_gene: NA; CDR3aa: CASSGPGDNTEAFF; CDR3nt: TGTGCCAGCAGTGGGCCCGGGGATAACACTGAAGCTTTCTTT
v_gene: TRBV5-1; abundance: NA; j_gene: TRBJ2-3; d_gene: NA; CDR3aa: CASSLAKDGSTDTQYF; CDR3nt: TGCGCCAGCAGCTTGGCAAAGGACGGCAGCACAGATACGCAGTATTTT
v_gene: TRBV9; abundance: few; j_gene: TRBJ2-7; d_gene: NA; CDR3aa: CASSVGGEQYF; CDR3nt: TGTGCCAGCAGCGTAGGAGGGGAGCAGTACTTC
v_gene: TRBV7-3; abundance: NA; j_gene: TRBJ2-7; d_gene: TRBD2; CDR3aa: CASSLRAGASYEQYF; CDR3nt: TGTGCCAGCAGCTTAAGGGCGGGAGCCTCCTACGAGCAGTACTTC
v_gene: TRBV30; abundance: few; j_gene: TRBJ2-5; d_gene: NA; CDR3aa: CAWSVQQQETQYF; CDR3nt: TGTGCCTGGAGTGTACAGCAACAAGAGACCCAGTACTTC
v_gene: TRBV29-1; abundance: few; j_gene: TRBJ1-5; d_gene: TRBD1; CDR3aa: CSVVETGGNQPQHF; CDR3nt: TGCAGCGTTGTTGAGACAGGGGGAAATCAGCCCCAGCATTTT
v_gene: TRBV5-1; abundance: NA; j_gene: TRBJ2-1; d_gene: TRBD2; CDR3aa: CASSAGLAGYNEQFF; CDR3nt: TGCGCCAGCAGCGCGGGACTAGCGGGATACAATGAGCAGTTCTTC
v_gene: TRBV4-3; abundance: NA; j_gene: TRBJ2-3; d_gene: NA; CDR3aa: CASSQTESDTQYF; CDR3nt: TGCGCCAGCAGCCAAACAGAATCAGATACGCAGTATTTT
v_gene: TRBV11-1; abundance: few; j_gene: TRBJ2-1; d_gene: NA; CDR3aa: CASSQGFEQFF; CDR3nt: TGTGCCAGCAGCCAGGGGTTTGAGCAGTTCTTC
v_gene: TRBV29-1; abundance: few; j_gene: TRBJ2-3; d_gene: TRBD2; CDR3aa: CSVGSGTSKDTQYF; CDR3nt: TGCAGCGTTGGGTCCGGGACTAGTAAGGATACGCAGTATTTT
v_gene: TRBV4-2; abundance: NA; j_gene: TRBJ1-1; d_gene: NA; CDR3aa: CASSQTENTEAFF; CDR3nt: TGTGCCAGCAGCCAAACAGAGAACACTGAAGCTTTCTTT
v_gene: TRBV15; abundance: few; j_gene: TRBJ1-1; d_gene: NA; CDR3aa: CATRPLQGLLTEAFF; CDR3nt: TGTGCCACCAGACCCCTCCAGGGATTGCTCACTGAAGCTTTCTTT
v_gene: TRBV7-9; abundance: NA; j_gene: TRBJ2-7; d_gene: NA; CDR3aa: CASSPSYRDPTPASYEQYF; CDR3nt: TGTGCCAGCAGCCCGAGCTACCGGGACCCAACCCCGGCATCCTACGAGCAGTACTTC
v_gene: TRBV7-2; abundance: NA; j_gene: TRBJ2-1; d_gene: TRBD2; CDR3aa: CASSLVAGGPGEQFF; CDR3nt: TGTGCCAGCAGCTTAGTAGCGGGAGGGCCTGGTGAGCAGTTCTTC
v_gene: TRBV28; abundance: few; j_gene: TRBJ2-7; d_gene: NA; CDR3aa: CASAGFYEQYF; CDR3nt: TGTGCCAGCGCAGGGTTCTACGAGCAGTACTTC
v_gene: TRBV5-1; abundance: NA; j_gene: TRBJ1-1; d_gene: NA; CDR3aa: CASSLEGSGTEAFF; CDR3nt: TGCGCCAGCAGCTTGGAGGGTAGTGGGACTGAAGCTTTCTTT
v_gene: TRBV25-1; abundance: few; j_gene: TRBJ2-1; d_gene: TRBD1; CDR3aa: CASSDPGQGGDEQFF; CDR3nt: TGTGCCAGCAGTGACCCGGGACAGGGAGGGGATGAGCAGTTCTTC
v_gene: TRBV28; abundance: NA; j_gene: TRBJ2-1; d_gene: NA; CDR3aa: CASSLGGNYNEQFF; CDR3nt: TGTGCCAGCAGTTTAGGAGGGAACTACAATGAGCAGTTCTTC
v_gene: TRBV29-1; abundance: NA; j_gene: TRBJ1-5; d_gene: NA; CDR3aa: CSVGQQNQPQHF; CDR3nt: TGCAGCGTTGGACAGCAGAATCAGCCCCAGCATTTT
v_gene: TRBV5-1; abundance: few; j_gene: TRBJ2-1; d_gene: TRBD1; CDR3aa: CASSLGTGLYNEQFF; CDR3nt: TGCGCCAGCAGCTTGGGGACAGGACTCTACAATGAGCAGTTCTTC